This TCR beta chain was recovered during a study of radiotherapy plus CTLA-4 blockade in lung cancer. Trimming took 2 bases from V and 9 from J; bases not matched to a gene: 16. Looked up from germline, CDR1 is SGHNT and CDR2 is YENEEA. The CDR3 loop spans 19 amino acids. Measured with immunoSEQ multiplex PCR; TCRdb has only the in-frame clones, and not every one. Of 55,000 to 70,000 clones in the sample, roughly four fifths were seen once. The sequence derives from a human donor with non-small cell lung cancer who had a complete response to radiotherapy plus ipilimumab. This chain uses TRBV11-3 with TRBJ2-1, with TRBD2 matching over 13 bases. Material: peripheral blood, obtained from a patient treated with radiotherapy plus ipilimumab. CDR3 sequence: CASSLSSFRTSGRGSEQFF. In DNA, the CDR3 is TGTGCCAGCAGCTTATCTTCCTTTCGGACTAGCGGGAGAGGGAGTGAGCAGTTCTTC.